The 30 T cell receptor beta chains in this list originate from one sample, sequenced in a study of blood T cell repertoires in COVID-19 (TCRdb year 2020). To prepare the library, the immunoSEQ multiplex PCR assay was applied. In TCRdb, the immuneACCESS table is reduced to in-frame sequences with V and J assigned. These tables do not hold every clone; where another copy was compared, an unresolved V gene accounts for under half, and the others remain unexplained. This sample has approximately 58,000 clones in its table, and approximately 75% of those were observed once. Of the sample, roughly 30% falls within the top ten clones. Sequencing was performed on peripheral blood. These receptors originate from a man aged 55 to 69 with COVID-19, enrolled during active disease.

The chain has TRBV7-2 and TRBJ2-7; perhaps TRBD1 as D (6 bases). CDR3 length equals 12 residues. Trimming removed 7 bases at V and 5 bases at J, with 12 bases between. Germline V gene sequence: CDR1 SGHTA, CDR2 FQGNSA. The CDR3 DNA reads as TGTGCCAGCAATTACGGACAGAACGAGCAGTACTTC. Its protein product is CASNYGQNEQYF.

V gene TRBV19 combines with J gene TRBJ2-2; D gene ambiguous. The V end lost 1 base, the J end lost 3 bases, and 3 bases lay between the germline ends. This CDR3 contains 13 residues. Germline V gives CDR1 LNHDA, CDR2 SQIVND (reference sequence). Written as DNA, the CDR3 is TGTGCCAGTAGTATAGGGCACACCGGGGAGCTGTTTTTT. It is translated as CASSIGHTGELFF.

The chain recombines TRBV9 with TRBJ2-1, with 10 positions matching TRBD2. The CDR3 is made up of 16 amino acids. Losses at the gene ends were 0 bases for V and 5 bases for J; bases not matched to a gene: 5. Germline assignment: CDR1 SGDLS and CDR2 YYNGEE. CDR3 protein: CASSVDRTSGHNEQFF. The CDR3 DNA is TGTGCCAGCAGCGTAGACCGGACTAGCGGACACAATGAGCAGTTCTTC.

This sequence joins TRBV9 and TRBJ1-6; D perhaps matches TRBD1 (6 bases). CDR3 size: 15 residues. V lost 0 bases, J lost 6 bases, and 10 bases lay in between. Per germline, CDR1 SGDLS and CDR2 YYNGEE. Here the CDR3 DNA reads TGTGCCAGCAGCGTAGCCAGGGGTGGTAATTCACCCCTCCACTTT. It encodes CASSVARGGNSPLHF.

The chain is built from TRBV5-1 and TRBJ1-2; perhaps TRBD1 as D (6 bases). Between the trimmed V and J ends, which lost 4 bases and 4 bases, there was a span of 20 bases. The germline V gene has CDR1 SGHRS and CDR2 YFSETQ. The CDR3 consists of 16 residues. The CDR3 DNA reads TGCGCCAGCAGCCCCCGGGGGGGCGGATCAAGCTATGGCTACACCTTC. It codes for CASSPRGGGSSYGYTF. The whole variable domain, filled in from reference TRBV5-1 and TRBJ1-2, reads KAGVTQTPRYLIKTRGQQVTLSCSPISGHRSVSWYQQTPGQGLQFLFEYFSETQRNKGNFPGRFSGRQFSNSRSEMNVSTLELGDSALYLCASSPRGGGSSYGYTFGSGTRLTVV.

The sample holds a few counts of this clone. The chain links TRBV29-1 to TRBJ1-5; maybe TRBD1 (5 bases). Germline CDR1 SQVTM, CDR2 ANQGSEA. V lost 6 bases to trimming and J lost 2 bases, with 17 bases between them. The CDR3 sequence is 15 residues long. This CDR3 reads CSVGEGFLGNQPQHF. The CDR3 coding sequence is TGCAGCGTGGGGGAGGGGTTTTTAGGCAATCAGCCCCAGCATTTT. Using reference TRBV29-1 and TRBJ1-5 for the parts outside the CDR3, the full variable domain is SAVISQKPSRDICQRGTSLTIQCQVDSQVTMMFWYRQQPGQSLTLIATANQGSEATYESGFVIDKFPISRPNLTFSTLTVSNMSPEDSSIYLCSVGEGFLGNQPQHFGDGTRLSIL.

This clone occurred a few times. This chain links TRBV21-1 with TRBJ2-1; TRBD1 is the table's D call, not checked against the DNA. TRBV21-1 has pseudogene status. The CDR3 spans 16 residues. The CDR3 DNA sequence: TGTGCCAGCAGACGCAGAGGACAGCCCTACTACAATGAGCAGTTCTTC. Translating it yields CASRRRGQPYYNEQFF.

The CDR3, as DNA: TGTGCCAGCAGGGGGGAGGGCCTGGGGTACAATGAGCAGTTCTTC. Amino acid sequence: CASRGEGLGYNEQFF. This rearrangement joins TRBV5-8 to TRBJ2-1; 7 nucleotides line up with TRBD2. CDR3 length: 15 residues. The trim removed 5 bases at V and 4 bases at J, leaving 9 bases unmatched. Germline loops: CDR1 SGHTS, CDR2 YDEGEE. The whole variable domain, filled in from reference TRBV5-8 and TRBJ2-1, reads EAGVTQSPTHLIKTRGQQATLRCSPISGHTSVYWYQQALGLGLQFLLWYDEGEERNRGNFPPRFSGRQFPNYSSELNVNALELEDSALYLCASRGEGLGYNEQFFGPGTRLTVL.

V and J are TRBV5-1 and TRBJ2-3; perhaps TRBD2 as D (5 bases). This CDR3 is built from 13 residues. The germline V gene has CDR1 SGHRS and CDR2 YFSETQ. Trimming removed 1 base at V and 4 bases at J, with 7 bases between. The CDR3 sequence is CASSLYGADTQYF. The CDR3 region has the DNA TGCGCCAGCAGCTTGTACGGGGCAGATACGCAGTATTTT.

The chain combines TRBV7-2 with TRBJ2-1; 12 bases map to TRBD2. Germline trimming cut 6 bases from V and 6 bases from J; bases unmatched to any gene: 6. CDR3 size: 15 residues. Germline V gene sequence: CDR1 SGHTA, CDR2 FQGNSA. CDR3 sequence (DNA): TGTGCCAGCAGTTCCCGGGGACTAGCGGGCAATGAGCAGTTCTTC. Protein product: CASSSRGLAGNEQFF.

The chain joins TRBV7-4 to TRBJ1-5; unclear D gene. CDR1 SGHVT and CDR2 SQSDAQ come from the germline V gene. This CDR3 is built from 15 residues. Deletions cut 5 bases from V and 0 bases from J, with 11 bases between. CDR3 in DNA: TGTGCCAGCAGCCACCTACGATATAGCAATCAGCCCCAGCATTTT. Translation: CASSHLRYSNQPQHF.

The gene calls are TRBV10-3 and TRBJ1-2, with a weak D call TRBD1 (5 bases). The V and J ends lost 10 bases and 4 bases respectively, with 16 bases between them. The CDR3 covers 13 residues. The germline CDR1 and CDR2 sequences are ENHRY and SYGVKD. The CDR3 spells CATVGLRGYGYTF. CDR3 DNA: TGTGCCACCGTGGGACTTCGGGGCTATGGCTACACCTTC.

Only a few counts were recorded for this clone. This chain joins TRBV27 and TRBJ1-2; D perhaps matches TRBD1 (6 bases). CDR3 length equals 16 residues. V was shortened by 2 bases and J by 7 bases, with 20 bases between the two germline ends. From germline, CDR1 is MNHEY and CDR2 SMNVEV (reference sequence). Here the CDR3 DNA reads TGTGCCAGCAGTTTAAGAGAGGGACAAGATCCTCTTGGCTACACCTTC. It codes for CASSLREGQDPLGYTF.

V gene TRBV6-5 combines with J gene TRBJ2-2, with a tentative D call TRBD2 (6 bases). The CDR3 contains 15 residues. Germline CDR1 reads MNHEY; CDR2 reads SVGAGI. The germline V and J ends were trimmed by 10 bases and 3 bases, with 18 bases remaining between them. The CDR3 DNA is TGTGCCACTTTCACCGGGACTTCTTACACCGGGGAGCTGTTTTTT. Translation gives CATFTGTSYTGELFF.

Notes on this clone: Germline is not matched at one junction end, which may reflect a read error. The rearrangement links TRBV6-1 to TRBJ1-3; D ambiguous. CDR1 is MNHNS, CDR2 SASEGT, per germline. The CDR3 covers 12 residues. The DNA for the CDR3 is TGTGCCAGCAGTGAACGGGGAACCACCATATATTTT. This codes for CASSERGTTIYF.

The chain uses TRBV6-5 and TRBJ2-3; 8 positions agree with TRBD1. The V segment lost 0 bases and the J segment 2 bases; nucleotides outside the gene matches: 4. The CDR3 length is 16 residues. The germline CDR1 and CDR2 sequences are MNHEY and SVGAGI. The CDR3 is CASSYSRQGNTDTQYF. CDR3 coding DNA: TGTGCCAGCAGTTACTCGCGACAGGGGAACACAGATACGCAGTATTTT.

The chain links TRBV5-1 to TRBJ1-2; the match to TRBD1 covers 7 bases. CDR3 length: 14 residues. V dropped 2 bases and J dropped 4; count of bases not matched to a gene: 5. Germline CDR1 reads SGHRS; CDR2 reads YFSETQ. This CDR3 reads CASSLNAGGYGYTF. CDR3 nucleotide sequence: TGCGCCAGCAGCTTAAACGCAGGGGGCTATGGCTACACCTTC.

The chain joins TRBV5-6 to TRBJ1-6; D gene ambiguous. Germline V CDR1 and CDR2: SGHDT, YYEEEE. The CDR3 is 13 amino acids. The V end lost 0 bases, the J end lost 8 bases, and 6 bases lay between the germline ends. The CDR3 loop is CASSLVSDSPLHF. CDR3 DNA: TGTGCCAGCAGCTTGGTTTCCGATTCACCCCTCCACTTT.

V gene TRBV7-9 combines with J gene TRBJ2-3; perhaps TRBD1 as D (6 bases). V dropped 1 base and J dropped 3 bases, with 11 bases sitting between them. Germline CDR1 and CDR2: SEHNR and FQNEAQ (reference sequence). The CDR3 has 15 residues. The CDR3 DNA is TGTGCCAGCAGCTTAGTAGAGGGGGTTACAGATACGCAGTATTTT. Translating gives CASSLVEGVTDTQYF. Using reference TRBV7-9 and TRBJ2-3 for the parts outside the CDR3, the full variable domain is DTGVSQNPRHKITKRGQNVTFRCDPISEHNRLYWYRQTLGQGPEFLTYFQNEAQLEKSRLLSDRFSAERPKGSFSTLEIQRTEQGDSAMYLCASSLVEGVTDTQYFGPGTRLTVL.

V and J are TRBV19 and TRBJ1-2; 10 positions match TRBD1. Germline assignment: CDR1 LNHDA and CDR2 SQIVND (reference sequence). The CDR3 length is 14 residues. V lost 4 bases to trimming and J lost 8 bases; unmatched junction nucleotides: 7. CDR3 DNA sequence: TGTGCCAGTAGTAACTACGGGACAGGGGTAGGCTACACCTTC. Translated, it gives CASSNYGTGVGYTF.

This clone has a count of ten or more. A much larger clone lies one base from this, so it may be a read error. The sample has other DNA sequences that encode this CDR3 too. This chain connects TRBV9 to TRBJ1-2, with D possibly matching TRBD1 (6 bases). The CDR3 covers 14 residues. Germline V CDR1 and CDR2: SGDLS, YYNGEE. The CDR3, as DNA: TGCGCCAGCAGCGGAGGGGGGGGCAACTATGGCTACACCTTC. It encodes CASSGGGGNYGYTF.

This chain uses TRBV19 with TRBJ1-5; perhaps TRBD1 as D (6 bases). V was shortened by 5 bases and J by 1 base, with 12 bases between the two germline ends. The CDR3 length is 15 residues. Germline-derived CDR1 and CDR2 are LNHDA and SQIVND (reference sequence). The CDR3 DNA sequence: TGTGCCAGTAGTCAACAGGGAGGGAGCAATCAGCCCCAGCATTTT. It translates to CASSQQGGSNQPQHF. The whole variable domain, filled in from reference TRBV19 and TRBJ1-5, reads DGGITQSPKYLFRKEGQNVTLSCEQNLNHDAMYWYRQDPGQGLRLIYYSQIVNDFQKGDIAEGYSVSREKKESFPLTVTSAQKNPTAFYLCASSQQGGSNQPQHFGDGTRLSIL.

The rearrangement links TRBV10-3 to TRBJ1-3; the match to TRBD1 covers 8 bases. The germline V gene encodes CDR1 ENHRY and CDR2 SYGVKD. V lost 9 bases, J lost 0 bases, and 4 bases stayed unmatched. There are 14 residues in the CDR3. Written as DNA, the CDR3 is TGTGCCATTTCTACAGGGGGCTCTGGAAACACCATATATTTT. Residues: CAISTGGSGNTIYF.

This clone came up a few times. The chain links TRBV6-2 or TRBV6-3 to TRBJ1-5; D gene ambiguous. The CDR3 totals 15 residues. The V end was cut by 2 bases, the J end by 2 bases, with 10 bases between. Germline CDR1 is MNHEY and CDR2 is SVGEGT. CDR3 nucleotide sequence: TGTGCCAGCAGTTACGGTGGAGTAGGCAATCAGCCCCAGCATTTT. Translated: CASSYGGVGNQPQHF.

V is TRBV6-1 and J is TRBJ1-6; the D gene is possibly TRBD1 (5 bases). This CDR3 spans 14 amino acids. Germline loops: CDR1 MNHNS, CDR2 SASEGT. The V end lost 2 bases, the J end lost 10 bases, and 12 bases lay between the germline ends. The CDR3 reads CASSETWGGSPLHF. The CDR3 DNA is TGTGCCAGCAGTGAAACGTGGGGCGGCTCACCCCTCCACTTT.

This chain uses TRBV11-1 with TRBJ1-3; D ambiguous. The germline CDR1 and CDR2 sequences are SGHAT and FQDESV (reference sequence). The CDR3 extends over 15 amino acids. With 3 bases removed from V and 1 base from J, the gap between germline ends came to 10 bases. CDR3 amino acids: CASSLAAGSGNTIYF. CDR3 coding DNA: TGTGCCAGCAGCTTGGCTGCGGGGTCTGGAAACACCATATATTTT.

The CDR3 coding sequence is TGTGCCAGCTCACCTGGACAGGGGAGCTCCTACGAGCAGTACTTC. It specifies CASSPGQGSSYEQYF. The chain is built from TRBV18 and TRBJ2-7; 9 positions match TRBD1. This CDR3 has 15 amino acids. Trimming at V came to 3 bases and at J to 0 bases, leaving 3 bases not matched to a gene. Germline CDR1 reads KGHSH; CDR2 reads LQKENI.

The rearrangement uses TRBV6-1 and TRBJ1-3, with TRBD1 as a possible D gene (6 bases). The CDR3 runs to 15 residues. Germline assignment: CDR1 MNHNS and CDR2 SASEGT. The V end was cut by 3 bases, the J end by 1 base, with 10 bases between. The chain's CDR3 is CASSDPGTSGNTIYF. In DNA form, the CDR3 reads TGTGCCAGCAGTGACCCCGGGACATCTGGAAACACCATATATTTT.

The V and J genes are TRBV6-5 and TRBJ1-1; 10 bases are a match to TRBD1. The CDR3 runs 15 residues. CDR1 is MNHEY, CDR2 SVGAGI, per germline. J lost 4 bases, V lost 5 bases, and 7 bases had no gene match. CDR3 nucleotides: TGTGCCAGCAGTAACCGGGACAGGGGTGGCACTGAAGCTTTCTTT. This gives the protein CASSNRDRGGTEAFF.

The chain is built from TRBV2 and TRBJ1-1, with D possibly TRBD1 on 6 matching bases. The CDR3 sequence is 15 residues long. The germline V and J ends were trimmed by 5 bases and 1 base, with 14 bases remaining between them. The germline CDR1 and CDR2 sequences are SNHLY and FYNNEI. CDR3 sequence: CASSIQQGQNTEAFF. CDR3 nucleotide sequence: TGTGCCAGCAGTATACAACAGGGCCAGAACACTGAAGCTTTCTTT.